A selection of T cell receptor beta chains follows, all from one sample in a study of CD8 T cells in Susac syndrome. TCRdb fed the immunoSEQ multiplex PCR reads into MiXCR, producing one record per CDR3 protein. The sample holds about 110,000 distinct CDR3 sequences; 90% to 98% are singletons and the top ten take 0.075% to 0.1%. Sequenced input: CD4+ T cells from PBMCs. All receptors come from a human donor in good health. CDR3s include the opening cysteine and the closing phenylalanine or tryptophan. D genes are given only for firm matches. Part of the rows lack a size; the others show once, few, many or a class for expanded clones.

len | j_gene | v_gene | d_gene | abundance | CDR3nt | CDR3aa
15 | TRBJ1-1 | TRBV10-3 | - | - | TGTGCCATCAGTGAGAATAACAGGAGGAACACTGAAGCTTTCTTT | CAISENNRRNTEAFF
15 | TRBJ2-2 | TRBV4-1 | - | - | TGCGCCAGCAGCCAAGTTGTGTTTAGCACCGGGGAGCTGTTTTTT | CASSQVVFSTGELFF
19 | TRBJ2-6 | TRBV6-1 | - | - | TGTGCCAGCAGTGTATTTTGGAGGGGGATAAGCTCTGGGGCCAACGTCCTGACTTTC | CASSVFWRGISSGANVLTF
12 | TRBJ1-5 | TRBV19 | - | - | TGTGCCAGTAAGAGTAGCAATCAGCCCCAGCATTTT | CASKSSNQPQHF
12 | TRBJ2-5 | TRBV29-1 | - | - | TGCAGCGTTGTTGGGGGGCGGGAGACCCAGTACTTC | CSVVGGRETQYF
12 | TRBJ2-5 | TRBV7-9 | - | once | TGTGCCAGCAGCGCCGTAGCGGCGACCCAGTACTTC | CASSAVAATQYF
15 | TRBJ2-2 | TRBV12-3/TRBV12-4 | - | - | TGTGCCAGCAAAAAAGATGGAGGTGTCGCCGGGGAGCTGTTTTTT | CASKKDGGVAGELFF
16 | TRBJ2-2 | TRBV3-1 | - | - | TGTGCCAGCAGCCAAGATGACCACAGGGTAATCGGGGAGCTGTTTTTT | CASSQDDHRVIGELFF
13 | TRBJ2-5 | TRBV29-1 | - | once | TGCAGCGTTGACGCTTCGTCCCCACAGACCCAGTACTTC | CSVDASSPQTQYF
15 | TRBJ2-1 | TRBV18 | - | - | TGTGCCAGCTCCCGCCCCCTTCCCTCCTACAATGAGCAGTTCTTC | CASSRPLPSYNEQFF